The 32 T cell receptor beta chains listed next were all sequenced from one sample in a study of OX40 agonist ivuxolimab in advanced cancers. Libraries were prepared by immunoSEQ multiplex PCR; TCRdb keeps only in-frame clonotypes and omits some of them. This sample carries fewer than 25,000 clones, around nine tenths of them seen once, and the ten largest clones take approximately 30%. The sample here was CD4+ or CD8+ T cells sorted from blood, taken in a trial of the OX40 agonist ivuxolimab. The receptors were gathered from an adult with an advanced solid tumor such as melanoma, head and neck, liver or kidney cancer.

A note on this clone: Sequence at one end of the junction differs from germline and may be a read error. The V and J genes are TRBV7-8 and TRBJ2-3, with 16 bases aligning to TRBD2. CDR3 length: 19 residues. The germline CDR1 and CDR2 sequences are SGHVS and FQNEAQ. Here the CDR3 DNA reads TGTGCCAGCAGCTGGACGGCCGGGACTAGCGGGAGGGCCACAGGTACGCAGTATTTT. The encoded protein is CASSWTAGTSGRATGTQYF.

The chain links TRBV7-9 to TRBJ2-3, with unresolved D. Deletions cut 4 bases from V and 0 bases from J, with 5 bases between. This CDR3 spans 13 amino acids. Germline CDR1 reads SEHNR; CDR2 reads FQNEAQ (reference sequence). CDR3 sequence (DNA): TGTGCCAGCAGCTCCCCTAGCACAGATACGCAGTATTTT. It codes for CASSSPSTDTQYF. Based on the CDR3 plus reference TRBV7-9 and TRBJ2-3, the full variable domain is DTGVSQNPRHKITKRGQNVTFRCDPISEHNRLYWYRQTLGQGPEFLTYFQNEAQLEKSRLLSDRFSAERPKGSFSTLEIQRTEQGDSAMYLCASSSPSTDTQYFGPGTRLTVL.

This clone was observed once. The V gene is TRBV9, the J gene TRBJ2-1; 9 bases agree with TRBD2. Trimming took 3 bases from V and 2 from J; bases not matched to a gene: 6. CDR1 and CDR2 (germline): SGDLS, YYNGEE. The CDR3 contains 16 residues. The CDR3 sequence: CASSAPSGDAYNEQFF. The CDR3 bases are TGTGCCAGCAGCGCCCCTAGCGGGGACGCCTACAATGAGCAGTTCTTC.

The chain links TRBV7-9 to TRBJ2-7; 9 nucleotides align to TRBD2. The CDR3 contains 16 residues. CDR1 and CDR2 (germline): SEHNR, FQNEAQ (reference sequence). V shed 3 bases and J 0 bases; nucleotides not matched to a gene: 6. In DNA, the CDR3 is TGTGCCAGCAGCTTCCTGGCGGGAGGGCCCTCCTACGAGCAGTACTTC. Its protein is CASSFLAGGPSYEQYF.

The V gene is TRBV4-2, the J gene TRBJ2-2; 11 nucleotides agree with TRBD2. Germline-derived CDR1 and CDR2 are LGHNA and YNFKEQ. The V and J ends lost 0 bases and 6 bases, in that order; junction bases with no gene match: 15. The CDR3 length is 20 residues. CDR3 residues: CASSQDLAGGLSLRAGELFF. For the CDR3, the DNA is TGTGCCAGCAGCCAAGATTTAGCGGGAGGGCTCTCTCTACGGGCCGGGGAGCTGTTTTTT.

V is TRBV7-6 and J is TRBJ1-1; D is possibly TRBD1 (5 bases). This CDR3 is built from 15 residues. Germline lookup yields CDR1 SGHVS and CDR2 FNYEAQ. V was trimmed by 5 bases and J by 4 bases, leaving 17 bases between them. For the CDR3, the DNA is TGTGCCAGCAGCGCAGAGTCAGGGATGTTCACTGAAGCTTTCTTT. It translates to CASSAESGMFTEAFF.

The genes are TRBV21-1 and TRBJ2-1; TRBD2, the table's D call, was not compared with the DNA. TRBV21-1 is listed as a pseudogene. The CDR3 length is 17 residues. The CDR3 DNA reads TGTGCCAGTACACGGGTGGAGCGGGAGACCGCCTACAATGAGCAGTTCTTC. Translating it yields CASTRVERETAYNEQFF.

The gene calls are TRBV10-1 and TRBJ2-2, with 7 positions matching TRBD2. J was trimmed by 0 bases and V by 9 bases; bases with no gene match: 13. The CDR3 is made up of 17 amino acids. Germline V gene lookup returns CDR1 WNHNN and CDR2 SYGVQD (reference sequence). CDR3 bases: TGCGCCAGTTTTTCGCCGGGACTACTAGCGAACACCGGGGAGCTGTTTTTT. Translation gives CASFSPGLLANTGELFF.

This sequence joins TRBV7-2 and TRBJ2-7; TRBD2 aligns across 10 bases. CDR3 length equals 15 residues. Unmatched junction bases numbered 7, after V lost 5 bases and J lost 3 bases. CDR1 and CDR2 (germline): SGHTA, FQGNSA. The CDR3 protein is CASSNPGLAFYEQYF. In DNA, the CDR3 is TGTGCCAGCAGCAATCCGGGACTAGCGTTCTACGAGCAGTACTTC.

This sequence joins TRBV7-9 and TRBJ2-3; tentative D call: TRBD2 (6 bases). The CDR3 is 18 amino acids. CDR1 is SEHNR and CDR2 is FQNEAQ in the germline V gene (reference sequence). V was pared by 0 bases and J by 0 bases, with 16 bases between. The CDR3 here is CASSLAVGVAESTDTQYF. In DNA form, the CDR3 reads TGTGCCAGCAGCTTAGCGGTAGGTGTAGCGGAGAGCACAGATACGCAGTATTTT.

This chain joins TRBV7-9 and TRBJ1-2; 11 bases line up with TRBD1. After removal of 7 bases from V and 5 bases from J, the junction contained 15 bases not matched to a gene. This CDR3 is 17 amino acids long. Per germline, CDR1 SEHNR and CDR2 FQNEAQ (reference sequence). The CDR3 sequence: CASTPATGQGGEYGYTF. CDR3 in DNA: TGTGCCAGCACCCCAGCCACGGGACAGGGGGGCGAGTATGGCTACACCTTC.

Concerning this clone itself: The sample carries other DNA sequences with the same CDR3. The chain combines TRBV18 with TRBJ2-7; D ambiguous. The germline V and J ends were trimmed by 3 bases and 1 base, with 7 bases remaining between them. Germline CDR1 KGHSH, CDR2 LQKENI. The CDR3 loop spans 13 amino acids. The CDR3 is CASSPASSYEQYF. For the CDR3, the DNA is TGTGCCAGCTCACCGGCTTCTTCCTACGAGCAGTACTTC.

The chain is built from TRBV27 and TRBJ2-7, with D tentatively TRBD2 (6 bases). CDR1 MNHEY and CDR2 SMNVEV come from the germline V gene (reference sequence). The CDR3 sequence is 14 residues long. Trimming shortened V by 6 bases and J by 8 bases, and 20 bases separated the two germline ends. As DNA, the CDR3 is TGTGCCAGCAGGTCCCCGACTAGTACTGTGCAGCAGTACTTC. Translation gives CASRSPTSTVQQYF.

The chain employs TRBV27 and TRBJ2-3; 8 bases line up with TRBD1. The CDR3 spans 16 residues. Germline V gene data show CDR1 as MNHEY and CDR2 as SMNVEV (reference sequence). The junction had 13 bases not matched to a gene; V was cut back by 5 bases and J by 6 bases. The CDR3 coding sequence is TGTGCCAGCAGTCCCGGGACAGGTTATATTGCGGATACGCAGTATTTT. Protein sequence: CASSPGTGYIADTQYF.

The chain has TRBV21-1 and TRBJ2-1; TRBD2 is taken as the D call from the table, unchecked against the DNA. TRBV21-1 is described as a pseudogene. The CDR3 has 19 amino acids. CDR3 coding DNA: TGTGCCAGCAGACGGCCTAGCGGGTCTGGTCAAGGTGTCTACAATGAGCAGTTCTTC. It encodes CASRRPSGSGQGVYNEQFF.

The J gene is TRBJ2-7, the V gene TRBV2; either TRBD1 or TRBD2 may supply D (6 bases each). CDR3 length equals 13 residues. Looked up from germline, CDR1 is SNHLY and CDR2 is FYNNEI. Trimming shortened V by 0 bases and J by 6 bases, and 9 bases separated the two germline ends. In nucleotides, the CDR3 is TGTGCCAGCAGTGAAGCCGGGGGCCGCGAGCAGTACTTC. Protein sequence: CASSEAGGREQYF. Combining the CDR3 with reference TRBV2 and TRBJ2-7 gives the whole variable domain EPEVTQTPSHQVTQMGQEVILRCVPISNHLYFYWYRQILGQKVEFLVSFYNNEISEKSEIFDDQFSVERPDGSNFTLKIRSTKLEDSAMYFCASSEAGGREQYFGPGTRLTVT.

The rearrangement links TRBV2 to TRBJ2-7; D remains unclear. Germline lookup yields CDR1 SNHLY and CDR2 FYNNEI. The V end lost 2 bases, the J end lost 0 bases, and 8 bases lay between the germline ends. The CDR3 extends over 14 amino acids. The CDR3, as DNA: TGTGCCAGCAGTGAATATGGCCCCTCCTACGAGCAGTACTTC. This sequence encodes CASSEYGPSYEQYF.

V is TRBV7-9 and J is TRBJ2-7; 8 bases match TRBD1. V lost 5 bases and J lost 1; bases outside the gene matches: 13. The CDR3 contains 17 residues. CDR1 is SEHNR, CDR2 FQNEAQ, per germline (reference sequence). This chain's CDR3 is CASSTPYRQGKSYEQYF. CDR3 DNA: TGTGCCAGCAGCACACCTTACCGACAGGGGAAATCCTACGAGCAGTACTTC.

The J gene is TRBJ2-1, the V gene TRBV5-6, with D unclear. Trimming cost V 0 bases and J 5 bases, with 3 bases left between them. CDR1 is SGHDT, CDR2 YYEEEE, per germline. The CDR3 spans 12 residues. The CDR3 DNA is TGTGCCAGCAGCTTGGGTAACAATGAGCAGTTCTTC. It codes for CASSLGNNEQFF.

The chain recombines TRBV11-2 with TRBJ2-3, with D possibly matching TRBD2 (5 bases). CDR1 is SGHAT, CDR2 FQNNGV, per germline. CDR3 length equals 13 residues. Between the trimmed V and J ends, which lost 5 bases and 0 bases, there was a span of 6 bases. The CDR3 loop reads CASSEGSTDTQYF. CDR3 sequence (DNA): TGTGCCAGCAGCGAGGGTAGCACAGATACGCAGTATTTT.

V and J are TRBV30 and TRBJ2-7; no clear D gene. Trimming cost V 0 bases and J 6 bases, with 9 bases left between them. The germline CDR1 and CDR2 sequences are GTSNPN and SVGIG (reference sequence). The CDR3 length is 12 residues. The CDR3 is CAWSVRPIEQYF. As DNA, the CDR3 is TGTGCCTGGAGTGTACGTCCGATCGAGCAGTACTTC.

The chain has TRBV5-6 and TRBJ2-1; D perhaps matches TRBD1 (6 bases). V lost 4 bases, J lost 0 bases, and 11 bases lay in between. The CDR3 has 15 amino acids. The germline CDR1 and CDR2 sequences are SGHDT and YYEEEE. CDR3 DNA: TGTGCCAGCAGCCCTACAGGGAGCTCCTACAATGAGCAGTTCTTC. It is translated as CASSPTGSSYNEQFF.

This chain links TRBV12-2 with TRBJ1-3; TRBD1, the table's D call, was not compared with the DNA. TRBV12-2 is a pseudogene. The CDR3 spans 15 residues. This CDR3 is CASRLQGYSGNTIYF. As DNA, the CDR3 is TGTGCAAGTCGCTTACAGGGATACTCTGGAAACACCATATATTTT.

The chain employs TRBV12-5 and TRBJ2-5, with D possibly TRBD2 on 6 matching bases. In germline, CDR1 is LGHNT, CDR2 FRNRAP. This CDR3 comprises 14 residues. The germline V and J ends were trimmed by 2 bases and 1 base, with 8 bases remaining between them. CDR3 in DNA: TGTGCTAGTGGTTTGCTGGAGGGCCAAGAGACCCAGTACTTC. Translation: CASGLLEGQETQYF.

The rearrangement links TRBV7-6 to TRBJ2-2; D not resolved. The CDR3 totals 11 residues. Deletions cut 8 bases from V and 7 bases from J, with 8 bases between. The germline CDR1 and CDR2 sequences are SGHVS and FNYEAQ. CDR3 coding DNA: TGTGCCAGCTATAGGATCGGGGAGCTGTTTTTT. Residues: CASYRIGELFF.

The CDR3 DNA reads TGTGCCAGCAGCTCGACAGGGGTTTGGGAGCAGTTCTTC. Amino acid sequence: CASSSTGVWEQFF. The chain carries TRBV7-2 and TRBJ2-1, with TRBD1 matching 8 bases. CDR1 SGHTA and CDR2 FQGNSA come from the germline V gene. V shed 4 bases and J 10 bases; nucleotides not matched to a gene: 6. CDR3 length: 13 residues.

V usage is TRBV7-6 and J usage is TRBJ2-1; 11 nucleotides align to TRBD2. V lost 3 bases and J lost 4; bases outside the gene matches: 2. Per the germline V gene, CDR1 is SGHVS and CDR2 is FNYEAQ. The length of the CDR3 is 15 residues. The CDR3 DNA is TGTGCCAGCAGCTTGGGACTAGCGGCTTACAATGAGCAGTTCTTC. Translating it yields CASSLGLAAYNEQFF.

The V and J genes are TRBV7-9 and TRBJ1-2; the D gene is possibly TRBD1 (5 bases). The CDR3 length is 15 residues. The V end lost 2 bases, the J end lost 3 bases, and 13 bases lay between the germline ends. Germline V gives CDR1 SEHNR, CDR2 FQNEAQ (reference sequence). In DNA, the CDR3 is TGTGCCAGCAGCTTAACCCGGGGCACGGACTATGGCTACACCTTC. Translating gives CASSLTRGTDYGYTF.

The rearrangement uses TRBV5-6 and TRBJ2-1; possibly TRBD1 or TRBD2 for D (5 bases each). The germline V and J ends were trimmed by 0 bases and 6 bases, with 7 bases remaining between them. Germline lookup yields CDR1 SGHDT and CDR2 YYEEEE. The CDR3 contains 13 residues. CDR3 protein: CASSLGGSNEQFF. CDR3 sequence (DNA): TGTGCCAGCAGCTTGGGGGGGAGCAATGAGCAGTTCTTC. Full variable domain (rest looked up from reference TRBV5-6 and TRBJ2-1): DAGVTQSPTHLIKTRGQQVTLRCSPKSGHDTVSWYQQALGQGPQFIFQYYEEEERQRGNFPDRFSGHQFPNYSSELNVNALLLGDSALYLCASSLGGSNEQFFGPGTRLTVL.

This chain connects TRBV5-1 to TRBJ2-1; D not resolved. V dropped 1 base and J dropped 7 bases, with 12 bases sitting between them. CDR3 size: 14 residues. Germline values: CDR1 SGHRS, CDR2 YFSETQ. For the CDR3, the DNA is TGCGCCAGCAGCTTGCGGGTTCGTTCGAATGAGCAGTTCTTC. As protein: CASSLRVRSNEQFF.

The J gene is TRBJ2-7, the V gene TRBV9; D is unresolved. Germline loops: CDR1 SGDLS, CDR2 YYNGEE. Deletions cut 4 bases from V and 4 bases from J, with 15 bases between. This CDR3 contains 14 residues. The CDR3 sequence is CASSPGGVDYEQYF. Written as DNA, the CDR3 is TGTGCCAGCAGCCCCGGCGGAGTAGATTACGAGCAGTACTTC.

DNA for the CDR3: TGTGCCAGCAGTCGGTTCTCTCCAGATACGCAGTATTTT. This translates into CASSRFSPDTQYF. The chain employs TRBV7-9 and TRBJ2-3; D unresolved. Trimming took 6 bases from V and 4 from J, leaving 11 bases between them. Germline V gene data show CDR1 as SEHNR and CDR2 as FQNEAQ (reference sequence). The CDR3 length is 13 residues. Full variable domain (remainder filled in from reference TRBV7-9 and TRBJ2-3): DTGVSQNPRHKITKRGQNVTFRCDPISEHNRLYWYRQTLGQGPEFLTYFQNEAQLEKSRLLSDRFSAERPKGSFSTLEIQRTEQGDSAMYLCASSRFSPDTQYFGPGTRLTVL.